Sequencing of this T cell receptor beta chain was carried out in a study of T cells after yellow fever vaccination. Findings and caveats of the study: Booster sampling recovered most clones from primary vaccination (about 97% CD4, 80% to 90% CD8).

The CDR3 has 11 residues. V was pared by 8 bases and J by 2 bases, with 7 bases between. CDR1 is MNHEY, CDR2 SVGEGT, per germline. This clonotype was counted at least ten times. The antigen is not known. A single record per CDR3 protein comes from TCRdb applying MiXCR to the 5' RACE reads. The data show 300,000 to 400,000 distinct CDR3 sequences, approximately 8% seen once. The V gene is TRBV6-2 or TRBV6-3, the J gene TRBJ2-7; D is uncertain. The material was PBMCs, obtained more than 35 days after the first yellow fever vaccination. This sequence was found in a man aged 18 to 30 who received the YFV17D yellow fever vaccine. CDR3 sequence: CASGVTYEQYF. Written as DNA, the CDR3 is TGTGCCAGCGGGGTCACCTACGAGCAGTACTTC.